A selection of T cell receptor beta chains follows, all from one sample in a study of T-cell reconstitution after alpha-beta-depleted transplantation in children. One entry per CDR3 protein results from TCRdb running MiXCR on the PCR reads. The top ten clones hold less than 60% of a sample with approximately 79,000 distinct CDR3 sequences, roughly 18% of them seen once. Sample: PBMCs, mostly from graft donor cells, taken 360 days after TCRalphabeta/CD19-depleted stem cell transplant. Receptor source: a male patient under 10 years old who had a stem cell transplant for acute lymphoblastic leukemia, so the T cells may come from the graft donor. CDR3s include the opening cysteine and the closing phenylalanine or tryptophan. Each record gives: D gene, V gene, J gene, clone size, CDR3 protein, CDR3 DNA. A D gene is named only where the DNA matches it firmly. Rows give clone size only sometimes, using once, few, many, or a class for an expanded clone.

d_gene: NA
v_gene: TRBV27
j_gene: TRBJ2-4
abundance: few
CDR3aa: CASSLSGPVAKNIQYF
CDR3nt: TGTGCCAGCAGTTTATCGGGCCCAGTAGCCAAAAACATTCAGTACTTC

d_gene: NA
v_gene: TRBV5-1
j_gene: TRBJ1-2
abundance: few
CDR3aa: CASSLAWGLSGNGYTF
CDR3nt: TGCGCCAGCAGCTTGGCCTGGGGACTCTCAGGAAATGGCTACACCTTC

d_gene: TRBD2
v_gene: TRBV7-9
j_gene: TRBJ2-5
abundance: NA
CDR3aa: CASSLGALAGVETQYF
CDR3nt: TGTGCCAGCAGCTTAGGGGCCCTAGCGGGAGTTGAGACCCAGTACTTC

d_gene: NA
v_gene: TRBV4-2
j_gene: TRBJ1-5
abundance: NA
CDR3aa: CASSPLGNQPQHF
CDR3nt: TGTGCCAGCAGCCCCCTGGGGAATCAGCCCCAGCATTTT

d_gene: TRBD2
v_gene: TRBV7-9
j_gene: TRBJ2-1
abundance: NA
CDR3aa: CASSSGLGQFF
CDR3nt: TGTGCCAGCAGCTCGGGACTAGGGCAGTTCTTC

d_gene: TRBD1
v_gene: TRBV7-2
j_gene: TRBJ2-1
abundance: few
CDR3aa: CASTGTGGGEQFF
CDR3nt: TGTGCCAGCACGGGGACAGGGGGCGGTGAGCAGTTCTTC

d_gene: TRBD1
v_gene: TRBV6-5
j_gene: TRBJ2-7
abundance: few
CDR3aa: CASSYQQGIIGEQYF
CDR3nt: TGTGCCAGCAGTTATCAACAGGGGATCATTGGGGAGCAGTACTTC

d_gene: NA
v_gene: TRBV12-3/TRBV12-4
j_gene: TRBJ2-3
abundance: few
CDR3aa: CASSLLRSRTDTQYF
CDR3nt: TGTGCCAGCAGTTTACTGCGGTCACGCACAGATACGCAGTATTTT

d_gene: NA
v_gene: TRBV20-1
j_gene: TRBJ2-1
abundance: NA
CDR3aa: CSARPQIYNEQFF
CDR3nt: TGCAGTGCCCGGCCTCAGATTTACAATGAGCAGTTCTTC

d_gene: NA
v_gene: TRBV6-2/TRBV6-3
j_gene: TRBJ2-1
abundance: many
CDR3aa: CASGGRGSSYNEQFF
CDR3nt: TGTGCCAGCGGAGGAAGGGGGAGCTCCTACAATGAGCAGTTCTTC

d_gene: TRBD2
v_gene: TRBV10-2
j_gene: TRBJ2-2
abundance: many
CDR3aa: CAIHSGRDGGELFF
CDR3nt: TGCGCCATCCATAGCGGGAGGGATGGCGGGGAGCTGTTTTTT

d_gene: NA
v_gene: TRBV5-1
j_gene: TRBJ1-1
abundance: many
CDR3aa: CASSFTGNTEAFF
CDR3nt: TGTGCCAGCAGCTTTACTGGGAACACTGAAGCTTTCTTT

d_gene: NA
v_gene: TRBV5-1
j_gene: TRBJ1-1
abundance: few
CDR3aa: CASSPWTALNTEAFF
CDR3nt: TGCGCCAGCAGCCCTTGGACAGCCTTGAACACTGAAGCTTTCTTT

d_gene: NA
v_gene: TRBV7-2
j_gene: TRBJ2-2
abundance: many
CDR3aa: CASSLSYALAVAGELFF
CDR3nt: TGTGCCAGCAGCTTAAGCTACGCGTTAGCGGTAGCCGGGGAGCTGTTTTTT

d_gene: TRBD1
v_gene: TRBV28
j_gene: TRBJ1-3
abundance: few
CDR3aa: CASSLYRGFGNTIYF
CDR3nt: TGTGCCAGCAGTTTATACAGGGGTTTTGGAAACACCATATATTTT

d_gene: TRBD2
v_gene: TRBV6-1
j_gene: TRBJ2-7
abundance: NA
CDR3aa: CASRKREGNYEQYF
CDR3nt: TGTGCCAGCAGAAAGCGGGAGGGCAACTACGAGCAGTACTTC

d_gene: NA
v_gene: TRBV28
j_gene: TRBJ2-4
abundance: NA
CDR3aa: CASSSPAGVGAKNIQYF
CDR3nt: TGTGCCAGCAGTTCCCCAGCTGGAGTAGGTGCCAAAAACATTCAGTACTTC

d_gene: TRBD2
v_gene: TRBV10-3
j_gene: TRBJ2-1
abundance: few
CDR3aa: CAISVASGYNEQFF
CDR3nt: TGTGCCATCAGTGTGGCTAGCGGTTACAATGAGCAGTTCTTC

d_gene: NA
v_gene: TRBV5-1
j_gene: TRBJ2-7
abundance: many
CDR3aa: CASSLVDRRSYEQYF
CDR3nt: TGCGCCAGCAGCTTGGTAGACAGGAGAAGCTACGAGCAGTACTTC

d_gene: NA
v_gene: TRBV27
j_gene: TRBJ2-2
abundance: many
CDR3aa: CASSYRRNTGELFF
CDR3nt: TGTGCCAGCAGTTATCGAAGGAACACCGGGGAGCTGTTTTTT

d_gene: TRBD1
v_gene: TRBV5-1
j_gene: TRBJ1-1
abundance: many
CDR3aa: CASSLDRGNTEAFF
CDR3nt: TGCGCCAGCAGCTTGGACAGGGGGAACACTGAAGCTTTCTTT

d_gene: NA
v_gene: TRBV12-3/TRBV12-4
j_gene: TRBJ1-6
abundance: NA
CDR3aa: CASSFSLTQNNSPLHF
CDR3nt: TGTGCCAGCAGTTTCTCCTTGACACAAAATAATTCACCCCTCCACTTT

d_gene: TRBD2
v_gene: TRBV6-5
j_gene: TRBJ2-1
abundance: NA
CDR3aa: CASSSGSEQFF
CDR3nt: TGTGCCAGCAGCAGCGGGAGCGAGCAGTTCTTC

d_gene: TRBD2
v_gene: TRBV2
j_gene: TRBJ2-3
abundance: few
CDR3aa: CASRALAGGGTDTQYF
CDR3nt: TGTGCCAGCAGGGCTCTAGCGGGAGGGGGCACAGATACGCAGTATTTT

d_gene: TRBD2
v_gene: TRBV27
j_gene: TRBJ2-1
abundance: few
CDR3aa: CASSSSGRVYNEQFF
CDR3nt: TGTGCCAGCAGTTCGAGCGGGAGGGTTTACAATGAGCAGTTCTTC

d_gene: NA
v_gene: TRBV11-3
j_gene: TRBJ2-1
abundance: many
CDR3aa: CASRLGERYNEQFF
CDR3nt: TGTGCCAGCCGGCTGGGGGAGCGGTACAATGAGCAGTTCTTC

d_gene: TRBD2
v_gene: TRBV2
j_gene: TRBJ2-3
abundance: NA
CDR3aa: CASKERDYSTDTQYF
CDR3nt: TGTGCCAGCAAGGAGCGGGACTATAGCACAGATACGCAGTATTTT

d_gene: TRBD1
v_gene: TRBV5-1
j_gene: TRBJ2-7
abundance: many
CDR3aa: CASRRGQGSYEQYF
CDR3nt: TGCGCCAGCAGAAGAGGACAGGGTTCCTACGAGCAGTACTTC

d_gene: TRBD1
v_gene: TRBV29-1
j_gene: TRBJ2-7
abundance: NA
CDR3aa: CSVGWDSRSYEQYF
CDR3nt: TGCAGCGTTGGTTGGGACAGTAGATCCTACGAGCAGTACTTC

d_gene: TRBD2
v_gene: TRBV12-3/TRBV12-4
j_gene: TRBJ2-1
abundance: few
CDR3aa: CASSSPSGRAYNEQFF
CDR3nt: TGTGCCAGCAGTTCCCCTAGCGGGAGGGCCTACAATGAGCAGTTCTTC

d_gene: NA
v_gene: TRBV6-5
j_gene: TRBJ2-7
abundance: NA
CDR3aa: CASSYPPGRPGHEQYF
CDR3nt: TGTGCCAGCAGTTACCCTCCTGGCAGACCAGGGCACGAGCAGTACTTC

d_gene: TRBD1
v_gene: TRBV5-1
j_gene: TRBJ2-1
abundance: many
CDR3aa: CASSSRDRLISLYNEQFF
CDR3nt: TGCGCCAGCAGCTCCCGGGACAGGTTAATATCCTTGTACAATGAGCAGTTCTTC

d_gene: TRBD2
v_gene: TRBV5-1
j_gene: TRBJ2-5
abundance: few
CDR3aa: CASSFNLAGGPGETQYF
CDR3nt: TGCGCCAGCAGCTTCAACCTAGCGGGAGGGCCAGGGGAGACCCAGTACTTC

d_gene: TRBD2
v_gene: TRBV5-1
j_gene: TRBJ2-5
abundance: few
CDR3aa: CASSFGGGGKETQYF
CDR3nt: TGCGCCAGCAGCTTCGGGGGGGGTGGTAAAGAGACCCAGTACTTC

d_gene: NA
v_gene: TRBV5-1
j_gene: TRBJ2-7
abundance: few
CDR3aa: CASSLVQDPPLGEQYF
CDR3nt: TGCGCCAGCAGCTTGGTACAGGATCCACCTCTGGGGGAGCAGTACTTC

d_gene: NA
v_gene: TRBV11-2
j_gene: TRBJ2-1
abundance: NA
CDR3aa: CASSLYYGGRGYNEQFF
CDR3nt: TGTGCCAGCAGCTTATACTACGGGGGAAGGGGGTACAATGAGCAGTTCTTC

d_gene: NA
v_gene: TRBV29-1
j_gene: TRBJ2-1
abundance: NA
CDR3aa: CSARTWSSYNEQFF
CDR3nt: TGCAGCGCACGGACCTGGAGCTCCTACAATGAGCAGTTCTTC

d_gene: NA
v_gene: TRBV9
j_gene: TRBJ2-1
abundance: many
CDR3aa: CASTSGTRPEQFF
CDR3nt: TGTGCCAGCACCTCAGGGACGAGGCCAGAGCAGTTCTTC

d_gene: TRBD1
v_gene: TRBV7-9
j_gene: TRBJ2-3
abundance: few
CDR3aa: CASSLTGMDTQYF
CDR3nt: TGTGCCAGCAGCTTGACAGGGATGGATACGCAGTATTTT

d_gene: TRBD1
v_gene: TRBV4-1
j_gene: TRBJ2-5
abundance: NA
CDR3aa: CAMGLGQGMTQYF
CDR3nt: TGTGCCATGGGCCTCGGACAGGGAATGACCCAGTACTTC

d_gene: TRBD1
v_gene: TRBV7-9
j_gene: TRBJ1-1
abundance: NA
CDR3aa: CASSPRQGWRNEAFF
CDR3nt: TGTGCCAGCAGCCCACGACAGGGATGGAGGAATGAAGCTTTCTTT

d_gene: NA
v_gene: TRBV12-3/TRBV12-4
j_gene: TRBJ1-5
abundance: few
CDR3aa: CATQISELQPQHF
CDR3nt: TGTGCCACCCAGATCTCAGAATTACAGCCCCAGCATTTT

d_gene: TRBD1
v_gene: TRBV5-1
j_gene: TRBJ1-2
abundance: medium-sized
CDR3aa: CASSLRTGGINGYTF
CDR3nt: TGCGCCAGCAGCTTGAGGACAGGGGGCATCAATGGCTACACCTTC

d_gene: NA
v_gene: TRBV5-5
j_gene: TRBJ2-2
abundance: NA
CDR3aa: CASSNMGGVTGELFF
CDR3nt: TGTGCCAGCAGCAATATGGGAGGTGTTACCGGGGAGCTGTTTTTT

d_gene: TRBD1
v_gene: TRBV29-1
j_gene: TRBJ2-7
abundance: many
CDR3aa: CSVTQGGHEQYF
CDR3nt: TGCAGCGTCACACAAGGGGGCCACGAGCAGTACTTC

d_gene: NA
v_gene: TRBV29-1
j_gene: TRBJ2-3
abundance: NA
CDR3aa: CSVRRDTQYF
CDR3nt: TGCAGCGTTCGTAGAGATACGCAGTATTTT

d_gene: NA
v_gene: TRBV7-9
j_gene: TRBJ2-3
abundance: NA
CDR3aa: CASSPYSGIDTQYF
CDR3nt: TGTGCCAGCAGCCCCTACAGTGGCATAGATACGCAGTATTTT

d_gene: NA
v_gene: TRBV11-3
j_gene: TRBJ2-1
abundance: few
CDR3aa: CASSLATYTQFF
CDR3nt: TGTGCCAGCAGCTTAGCAACCTATACGCAGTTCTTC

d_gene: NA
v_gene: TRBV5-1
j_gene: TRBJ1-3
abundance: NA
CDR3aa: CASRWGGTVGTGNTIYF
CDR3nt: TGCGCCAGCAGATGGGGAGGGACCGTGGGCACTGGAAACACCATATATTTT